These 3 T cell receptor beta chains were all obtained from the same sample, sequenced in a study of T cell responses to AZD1222 COVID-19 vaccine. Assay: immunoSEQ multiplex PCR; the TCRdb copy retains only in-frame clones and omits some. The repertoire holds more than 95,000 clones, around 88% seen once, with over 8.5% in the top ten. The source was peripheral blood, collected on day 0 of AZD1222 vaccination. The receptor source for this set is an adult in good health.

This chain links TRBV6-5 with TRBJ1-2; D not certain. Trimming left V 6 bases short and J 1 base short, with 9 bases between. The CDR3 covers 13 residues. The germline CDR1 and CDR2 sequences are MNHEY and SVGAGI. The CDR3 nucleotides read TGTGCCAGCAGAGATCAGGATAACTATGGCTACACCTTC. Translating it yields CASRDQDNYGYTF.

The chain is built from TRBV5-1 and TRBJ1-6; D unclear. V was shortened by 0 bases and J by 7 bases, with 11 bases between the two germline ends. The CDR3 is 15 amino acids. Per germline, CDR1 SGHRS and CDR2 YFSETQ. In DNA, the CDR3 is TGCGCCAGCAGCTTGGGTGTGACGGACAATTCACCCCTCCACTTT. As protein: CASSLGVTDNSPLHF.

The chain combines TRBV11-1 with TRBJ2-7, with D unclear. V was trimmed by 0 bases and J by 2 bases, leaving 8 bases between them. CDR1 SGHAT and CDR2 FQDESV come from the germline V gene (reference sequence). The CDR3 has 14 amino acids. The CDR3 loop reads CASSLAPTTYEQYF. CDR3 coding DNA: TGTGCCAGCAGCTTAGCGCCAACCACCTACGAGCAGTACTTC.